The 24 T cell receptor beta chains below were found in one sample sequenced in a study of a mutant IDH1 vaccine in newly diagnosed glioma. The antigens these receptors bind are not known. Sample time point: week 11, during vaccination. All doses held 300 ug of mutant IDH1 20-mer peptide, with topical imiquimod. Clones were sequenced by immunoSEQ multiplex PCR, and TCRdb holds only the in-frame ones, with some missing. The sample lists around 30,000 clones, around 90% occurring once. The sequencing here drew on PBMCs, taken from a glioma patient whose treatment included an IDH1 peptide vaccine. Every receptor here comes from a man aged 18 to 35 with glioma.

The V and J genes are TRBV7-2 and TRBJ2-3; TRBD2 aligns across 9 bases. Trimming cost V 5 bases and J 3 bases; bases outside gene matches: 6. Germline loops: CDR1 SGHTA, CDR2 FQGNSA. The length of the CDR3 is 15 residues. The DNA for the CDR3 is TGTGCCAGCAGCGAGGGACTAGCAGAAACAGATACGCAGTATTTT. Protein sequence: CASSEGLAETDTQYF.

V gene TRBV10-3 combines with J gene TRBJ1-5; TRBD1 agrees at 7 bases. CDR3 length equals 15 residues. Germline-derived CDR1 and CDR2 are ENHRY and SYGVKD. Trimming at V came to 8 bases and at J to 0 bases, leaving 7 bases not matched to a gene. The CDR3 DNA is TGTGCCATCGGAGATACAGGGGCTAGCAATCAGCCCCAGCATTTT. It specifies CAIGDTGASNQPQHF.

The chain combines TRBV19 with TRBJ1-1; the D gene is possibly TRBD1 (5 bases). The CDR3 totals 16 residues. V lost 7 bases, J lost 1 base, and 19 bases lay in between. The germline V gene has CDR1 LNHDA and CDR2 SQIVND (reference sequence). CDR3 in amino acids: CASIKGGTGWNTEAFF. The CDR3 region has the DNA TGTGCCAGTATAAAGGGAGGAACAGGTTGGAACACTGAAGCTTTCTTT.

The rearrangement uses TRBV4-3 and TRBJ2-5; possibly TRBD2 for D (7 bases). The CDR3 extends over 14 amino acids. With 3 bases removed from V and 1 base from J, the gap between germline ends came to 9 bases. The germline V gene has CDR1 LGHNA and CDR2 YSLEER. The CDR3 reads CASSHRGAQETQYF. CDR3 nucleotides: TGCGCCAGCAGCCATCGGGGGGCCCAAGAGACCCAGTACTTC.

The V call is TRBV29-1, the J call TRBJ1-2; D is unclear. CDR1 SQVTM and CDR2 ANQGSEA come from the germline V gene. Between the trimmed V and J ends, which lost 6 bases and 2 bases, there was a span of 7 bases. The CDR3 extends over 11 amino acids. The CDR3 region has the DNA TGCAGCGTCGAGGAGAACTATGGCTACACCTTC. Translation gives CSVEENYGYTF.

This clone showed up just a few times. The rearrangement links TRBV10-1 to TRBJ1-5, with D uncertain. CDR1 and CDR2 from the germline V gene are WNHNN and SYGVQD (reference sequence). The CDR3 has 14 residues. The ends were cut back, 4 bases at V and 0 bases at J, with 7 bases in the middle. CDR3 sequence reads: CASSGRVSNQPQHF. DNA for the CDR3: TGCGCCAGCAGTGGTAGGGTTAGCAATCAGCCCCAGCATTTT.

This chain joins TRBV10-2 and TRBJ2-7, with 13 positions matching TRBD2. The CDR3 runs to 17 residues. Germline values: CDR1 WSHSY, CDR2 SAAADI. Losses at the gene ends were 6 bases for V and 5 bases for J; bases not matched to a gene: 13. The CDR3 loop reads CASSILAGGPRAHEQYF. CDR3 DNA sequence: TGCGCCAGCAGCATACTAGCGGGAGGGCCGCGTGCCCACGAGCAGTACTTC.

This clone was seen a few times. V usage is TRBV9 and J usage is TRBJ1-5; D may be TRBD1 (5 bases). The ends were cut back, 2 bases at V and 4 bases at J, with 13 bases in the middle. Per the germline V gene, CDR1 is SGDLS and CDR2 is YYNGEE. The CDR3 sequence is 15 residues long. The chain's CDR3 is CASSVGEGANQPQHF. The CDR3 DNA is TGTGCCAGCAGCGTTGGAGAAGGGGCAAATCAGCCCCAGCATTTT.

The chain couples TRBV5-5 to TRBJ2-1; 12 bases are shared with TRBD2. V lost 1 base and J lost 8; bases outside the gene matches: 13. This CDR3 is 18 amino acids long. The germline CDR1 and CDR2 sequences are SGHKS and YYEKEE (reference sequence). In nucleotides, the CDR3 is TGTGCCAGCAGCTTGCTGGGGCTAGCGGGAGGGACGGACGATGAGCAGTTCTTC. It translates to CASSLLGLAGGTDDEQFF.

The DNA of the CDR3 is TGTGCCTGGAGTGGGGTAGCCAATGAGCAGTTCTTC. It encodes CAWSGVANEQFF. The chain links TRBV30 to TRBJ2-1; D gene uncertain. The CDR3 length is 12 residues. Germline loops: CDR1 GTSNPN, CDR2 SVGIG (reference sequence). Trimming stripped 1 base from V and 6 bases from J, with 7 bases between.

The chain joins TRBV7-8 to TRBJ2-7; no clear D. Trimming took 1 base from V and 3 from J, leaving 13 bases between them. Germline values: CDR1 SGHVS, CDR2 FQNEAQ. The CDR3 has 15 residues. CDR3: CASSLVGVMVYEQYF. Here the CDR3 DNA reads TGTGCCAGCAGCTTAGTTGGGGTGATGGTCTACGAGCAGTACTTC.

V gene TRBV4-3 combines with J gene TRBJ1-1; perhaps TRBD1 as D (6 bases). Looked up from germline, CDR1 is LGHNA and CDR2 is YSLEER. The CDR3 extends over 13 amino acids. Trimming removed 3 bases at V and 4 bases at J, with 9 bases between. The CDR3 DNA sequence: TGCGCCAGCAGCCAGATACAGGGCACTGAAGCTTTCTTT. Residues: CASSQIQGTEAFF.

This clone was observed a single time. Here the CDR3 reads CASSQAQTNTGELFF. The CDR3, as DNA: TGTGCCAGCAGCCAAGCTCAGACTAACACCGGGGAGCTGTTTTTT. The J gene is TRBJ2-2, the V gene TRBV14; D remains ambiguous. With 1 base removed from V and 2 bases from J, the gap between germline ends came to 8 bases. Germline V CDR1 and CDR2: SGHDN, FVKESK. The CDR3 consists of 15 residues.

The V call is TRBV25-1, the J call TRBJ2-5; the D gene is possibly TRBD2 (6 bases). The V end was cut by 3 bases, the J end by 4 bases, with 12 bases between. CDR3 length: 14 residues. Germline V gene lookup returns CDR1 MGHDK and CDR2 SYGVNS. In nucleotides, the CDR3 is TGTGCCAGCAGTGATAGCCGGGGGTTAGAGACCCAGTACTTC. Translated: CASSDSRGLETQYF.

The chain uses TRBV7-2 and TRBJ2-4; 7 positions match TRBD1. J gave up 7 bases and V 1 base, and 13 bases lay outside the gene matches. Germline assignment: CDR1 SGHTA and CDR2 FQGNSA. This CDR3 comprises 17 residues. In DNA form, the CDR3 reads TGTGCCAGCAGCTTAGGGCCTGGCAGGGGCAGGGGGAACATTCAGTACTTC. Translating gives CASSLGPGRGRGNIQYF.

V usage is TRBV18 and J usage is TRBJ1-1; a possible D gene is TRBD1 (6 bases). From germline, CDR1 is KGHSH and CDR2 LQKENI. The V and J ends lost 3 bases and 1 base respectively, with 12 bases between them. This CDR3 contains 15 residues. The CDR3 spells CASSPSLTGNTEAFF. CDR3 DNA: TGTGCCAGCTCACCCAGCTTGACAGGGAACACTGAAGCTTTCTTT.

The V call is TRBV2, the J call TRBJ1-2, with a weak D call TRBD1 (5 bases). The germline V gene encodes CDR1 SNHLY and CDR2 FYNNEI. V was shortened by 6 bases and J by 4 bases, with 9 bases between the two germline ends. The CDR3 is 12 amino acids. In DNA, the CDR3 is TGTGCCAGCAGCCTGGACATCTATGGCTACACCTTC. It is translated as CASSLDIYGYTF.

This rearrangement joins TRBV6-5 to TRBJ1-5, with TRBD1 identical over 10 bases. Germline lookup yields CDR1 MNHEY and CDR2 SVGAGI. The trim removed 5 bases at V and 4 bases at J, leaving 5 bases unmatched. The CDR3 loop spans 15 amino acids. CDR3 region: CASSAGTGDNQPQHF. The CDR3 region has the DNA TGTGCCAGCAGTGCCGGGACAGGGGATAATCAGCCCCAGCATTTT.

The rearrangement joins TRBV6-1 to TRBJ1-1; D perhaps matches TRBD1 (6 bases). This CDR3 is 13 amino acids long. Trimming cost V 10 bases and J 5 bases, with 17 bases left between them. In germline, CDR1 is MNHNS, CDR2 SASEGT. The CDR3 region has the DNA TGTGCCACCAAAGGGGGGTTAGGGACTGAAGCTTTCTTT. It encodes CATKGGLGTEAFF.

This clone was recorded only once. The DNA of the CDR3 is TGTGCCATCAGCGAAAGGGGCAATGAGCAGTTCTTC. It is translated as CAISERGNEQFF. The chain carries TRBV10-3 and TRBJ2-1; TRBD1 is a possible D gene (5 bases). Germline CDR1 and CDR2: ENHRY and SYGVKD. This CDR3 has 12 residues. V lost 6 bases to trimming and J lost 6 bases, with 9 bases between them.

The chain couples TRBV13 to TRBJ1-2; D might be TRBD1 (5 bases). CDR1 and CDR2 from the germline V gene are PRHDT and FYEKMQ (reference sequence). The V end lost 1 base, the J end lost 6 bases, and 9 bases lay between the germline ends. This CDR3 contains 13 residues. The CDR3 loop reads CASSLEGADGYTF. In nucleotides, the CDR3 is TGTGCCAGCAGCTTAGAAGGGGCGGATGGCTACACCTTC.

The J gene is TRBJ2-3, the V gene TRBV4-3; 7 positions agree with TRBD2. The CDR3 is 16 amino acids. V dropped 1 base and J dropped 7; count of bases not matched to a gene: 11. Germline V CDR1 and CDR2: LGHNA, YSLEER. The CDR3 nucleotides read TGCGCCAGCAGCCAAGGGCTAAGGGGCGGGAGTAATACGCAGTATTTT. Translating gives CASSQGLRGGSNTQYF.

The chain combines TRBV30 with TRBJ2-3; the D is unclear. CDR1 and CDR2 (germline): GTSNPN, SVGIG (reference sequence). The V gene lost 4 bases and the J gene lost 0 bases, with 11 bases spanning the gap. CDR3 length: 14 amino acids. The CDR3 DNA reads TGTGCCTGGAAGAACTCCTCTAGCACAGATACGCAGTATTTT. Its translation is CAWKNSSSTDTQYF.

The chain employs TRBV7-9 and TRBJ2-1, with 7 nucleotides matching TRBD2. The V gene's germline CDR1 is SEHNR and CDR2 FQNEAQ (reference sequence). Trimming took 6 bases from V and 0 from J; bases not matched to a gene: 5. The CDR3 has 15 residues. As DNA, the CDR3 is TGTGCCAGCAGACCAAGCGGGGTCTCCTACAATGAGCAGTTCTTC. Translated: CASRPSGVSYNEQFF.